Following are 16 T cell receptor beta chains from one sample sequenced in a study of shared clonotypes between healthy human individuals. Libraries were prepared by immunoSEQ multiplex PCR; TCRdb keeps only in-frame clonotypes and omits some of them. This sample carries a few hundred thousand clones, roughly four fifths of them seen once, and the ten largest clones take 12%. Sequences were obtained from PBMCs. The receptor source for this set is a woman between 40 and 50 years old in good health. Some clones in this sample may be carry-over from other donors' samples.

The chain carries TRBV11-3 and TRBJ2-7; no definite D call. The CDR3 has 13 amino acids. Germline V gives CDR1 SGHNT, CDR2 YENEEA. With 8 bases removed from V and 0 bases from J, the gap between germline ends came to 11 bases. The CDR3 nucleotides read TGTGCCAGCCGGGCCAAGAACTCCTACGAGCAGTACTTC. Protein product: CASRAKNSYEQYF.

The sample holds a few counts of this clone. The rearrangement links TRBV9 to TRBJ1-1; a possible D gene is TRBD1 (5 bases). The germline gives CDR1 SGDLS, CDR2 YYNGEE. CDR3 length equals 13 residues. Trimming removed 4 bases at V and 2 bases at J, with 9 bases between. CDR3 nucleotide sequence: TGTGCCAGCAGCATTACAGGTAACACTGAAGCTTTCTTT. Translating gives CASSITGNTEAFF.

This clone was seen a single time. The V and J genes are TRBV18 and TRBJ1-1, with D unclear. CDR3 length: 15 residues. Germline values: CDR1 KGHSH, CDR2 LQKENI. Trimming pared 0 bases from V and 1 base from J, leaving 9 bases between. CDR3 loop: CASSPPLGKNTEAFF. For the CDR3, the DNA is TGTGCCAGCTCACCACCGTTGGGAAAGAACACTGAAGCTTTCTTT.

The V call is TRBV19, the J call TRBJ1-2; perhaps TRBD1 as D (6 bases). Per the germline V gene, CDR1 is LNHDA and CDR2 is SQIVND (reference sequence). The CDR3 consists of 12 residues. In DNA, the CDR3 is TGTCCTACCTGGGGGGCAGACTATGGCTACACCTTC. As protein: CPTWGADYGYTF.

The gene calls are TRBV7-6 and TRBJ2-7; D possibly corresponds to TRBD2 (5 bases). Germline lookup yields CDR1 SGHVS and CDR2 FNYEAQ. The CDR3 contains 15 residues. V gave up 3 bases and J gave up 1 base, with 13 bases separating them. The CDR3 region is CASSFDPTSSYEQYF. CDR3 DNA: TGTGCCAGCAGCTTCGACCCTACTAGTTCCTACGAGCAGTACTTC.

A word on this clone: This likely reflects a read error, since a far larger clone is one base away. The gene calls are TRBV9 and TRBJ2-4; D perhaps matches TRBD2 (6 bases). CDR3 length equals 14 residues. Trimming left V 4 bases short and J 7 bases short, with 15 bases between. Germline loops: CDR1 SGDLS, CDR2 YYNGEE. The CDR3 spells CASSLDAGRNIQYF. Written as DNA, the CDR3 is TGTGCCAGCAGCCTAGATGCAGGGAGGAACATTCAGTACTTC.

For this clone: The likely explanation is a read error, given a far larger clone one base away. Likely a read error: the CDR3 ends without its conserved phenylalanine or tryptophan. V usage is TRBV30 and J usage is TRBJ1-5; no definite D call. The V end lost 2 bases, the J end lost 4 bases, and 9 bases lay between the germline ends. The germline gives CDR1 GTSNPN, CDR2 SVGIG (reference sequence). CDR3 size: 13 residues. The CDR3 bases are TGTGCCTGGAGTAAAGGAGGGAATCAGCCCCAGCATTCT. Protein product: CAWSKGGNQPQHS.

CDR3 nucleotide sequence: TGTGCCAGCAGTAACAGGGGAAATGAAGCTTTCTTT. It translates to CASSNRGNEAFF. The rearrangement links TRBV28 to TRBJ1-1; 7 bases match TRBD1. V lost 5 bases, J lost 7 bases, and 4 bases stayed unmatched. The CDR3 is 12 amino acids. Germline CDR1 MDHEN, CDR2 SYDVKM.

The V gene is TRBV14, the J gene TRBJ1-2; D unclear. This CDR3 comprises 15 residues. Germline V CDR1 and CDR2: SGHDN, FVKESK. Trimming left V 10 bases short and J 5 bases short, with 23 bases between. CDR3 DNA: TGTGCCATCCGTCCTTCCAGGTGGGCTTCGTATGGCTACACCTTC. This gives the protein CAIRPSRWASYGYTF.

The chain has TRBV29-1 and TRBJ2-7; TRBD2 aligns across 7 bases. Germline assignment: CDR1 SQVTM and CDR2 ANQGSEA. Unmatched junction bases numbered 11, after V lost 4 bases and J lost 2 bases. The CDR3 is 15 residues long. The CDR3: CSVVGRRDYPYEQYF. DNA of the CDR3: TGCAGCGTTGTGGGACGCCGGGACTATCCCTACGAGCAGTACTTC.

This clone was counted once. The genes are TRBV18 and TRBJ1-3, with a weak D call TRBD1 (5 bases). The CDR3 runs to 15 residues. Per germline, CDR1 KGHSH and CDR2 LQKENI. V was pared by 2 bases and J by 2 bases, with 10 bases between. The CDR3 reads CASSPEAGAGNTIYF. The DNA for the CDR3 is TGTGCCAGCTCACCAGAAGCGGGGGCTGGAAACACCATATATTTT.

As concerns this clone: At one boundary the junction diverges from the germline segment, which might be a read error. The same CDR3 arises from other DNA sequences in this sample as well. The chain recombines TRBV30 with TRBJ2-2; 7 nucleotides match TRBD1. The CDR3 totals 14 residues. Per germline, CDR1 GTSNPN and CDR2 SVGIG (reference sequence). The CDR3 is CAWSVQQNTGELFF. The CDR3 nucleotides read TGTGCCTGGAGTGTACAACAGAACACAGGGGAGCTGTTTTTC.

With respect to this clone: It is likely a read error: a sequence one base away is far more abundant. In DNA form, the CDR3 reads TGTGCCAGCAACTCATCCAGGACAGGGAAATATGGCTACACCTTC. Protein: CASNSSRTGKYGYTF. The chain carries TRBV11-2 and TRBJ1-2; 8 bases match TRBD1. The germline V gene has CDR1 SGHAT and CDR2 FQNNGV. V lost 7 bases and J lost 5; bases outside the gene matches: 12. The CDR3 spans 15 residues.

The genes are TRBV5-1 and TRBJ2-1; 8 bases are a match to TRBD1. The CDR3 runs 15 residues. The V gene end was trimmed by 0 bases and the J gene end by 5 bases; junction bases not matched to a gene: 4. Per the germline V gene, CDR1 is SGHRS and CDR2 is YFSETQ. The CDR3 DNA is TGCGCCAGCAGCTTGGTGGCAGGGGGCAACAATGAGCAGTTCTTC. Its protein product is CASSLVAGGNNEQFF.

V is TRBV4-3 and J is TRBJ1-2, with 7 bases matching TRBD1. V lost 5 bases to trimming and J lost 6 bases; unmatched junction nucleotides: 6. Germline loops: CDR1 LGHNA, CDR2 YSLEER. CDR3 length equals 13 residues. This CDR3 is CASSSTGVHGYTF. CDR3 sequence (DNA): TGCGCCAGCAGCAGCACAGGGGTCCATGGCTACACCTTC.

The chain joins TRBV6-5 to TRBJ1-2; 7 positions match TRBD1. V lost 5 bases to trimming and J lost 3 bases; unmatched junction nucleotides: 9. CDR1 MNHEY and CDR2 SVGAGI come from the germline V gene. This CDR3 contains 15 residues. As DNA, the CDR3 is TGTGCCAGCAGTACACAGGGGATCGGCGACTATGGCTACACCTTC. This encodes CASSTQGIGDYGYTF.